Following are 9 T cell receptor beta chains from one sample sequenced in a study of STAT5B mutations in CD4+ large granular lymphocyte leukemia. Using immunoSEQ multiplex PCR, the repertoire was profiled, and TCRdb retains in-frame clones only, with some absent. The profile shows 20,000 to 25,000 clones, over 70% of them singletons. The specimen was CD4+ T cells from blood buffy coats. All receptors derive from a human donor in good health.

This clone showed up just a few times. This CDR3 reads CASKAGGGYEQYF. For the CDR3, the DNA is TGTGCCAGCAAAGCAGGAGGAGGATACGAGCAGTACTTC. This chain links TRBV6-5 with TRBJ2-7, with D possibly matching TRBD2 (5 bases). The CDR3 sequence is 13 residues long. The germline V gene has CDR1 MNHEY and CDR2 SVGAGI. V lost 7 bases and J 4 bases, leaving 14 bases between the germline ends.

This clone was found a few times. J is TRBJ2-3 and V is TRBV2; 7 bases align to TRBD2. This CDR3 spans 16 amino acids. J lost 0 bases, V lost 6 bases, and 9 bases had no gene match. CDR1 SNHLY and CDR2 FYNNEI come from the germline V gene. CDR3 sequence reads: CASSRLALSSTDTQYF. For the CDR3, the DNA is TGTGCCAGCAGCCGACTAGCACTCTCTAGCACAGATACGCAGTATTTT.

This clone has only a few counts. The rearrangement links TRBV28 to TRBJ1-4, with a tentative D call TRBD1 (6 bases). The V gene's germline CDR1 is MDHEN and CDR2 SYDVKM. CDR3 length equals 15 residues. V lost 2 bases, J lost 8 bases, and 15 bases lay in between. The CDR3: CASSLVEGVGEKLFF. The CDR3 nucleotides read TGTGCCAGCAGTTTAGTTGAGGGGGTTGGAGAAAAACTGTTTTTT. Filled out from reference TRBV28 and TRBJ1-4, the complete variable domain reads DVKVTQSSRYLVKRTGEKVFLECVQDMDHENMFWYRQDPGLGLRLIYFSYDVKMKEKGDIPEGYSVSREKKERFSLILESASTNQTSMYLCASSLVEGVGEKLFFGSGTQLSVL.

The chain is built from TRBV6-4 and TRBJ2-1; possibly TRBD2 for D (6 bases). This CDR3 is 15 amino acids long. Germline values: CDR1 MRHNA, CDR2 SNTAGT. With 4 bases removed from V and 7 bases from J, the gap between germline ends came to 17 bases. The DNA for the CDR3 is TGTGCCAGCAGTGGAGAGGCGGGAACGTGGAATGAGCAGTTCTTC. The encoded protein is CASSGEAGTWNEQFF.

The rearrangement uses TRBV5-6 and TRBJ2-5, with a tentative D call TRBD2 (6 bases). Trimming left V 2 bases short and J 4 bases short, with 15 bases between. Per the germline V gene, CDR1 is SGHDT and CDR2 is YYEEEE. The CDR3 spans 15 residues. CDR3 bases: TGTGCCAGCAGCTTACGAACGGGAGTACGAGAGACCCAGTACTTC. It codes for CASSLRTGVRETQYF.

V is TRBV7-9 and J is TRBJ2-2; 9 nucleotides match TRBD1. Per the germline V gene, CDR1 is SEHNR and CDR2 is FQNEAQ (reference sequence). V dropped 6 bases and J dropped 2; count of bases not matched to a gene: 7. The CDR3 is made up of 16 amino acids. In DNA, the CDR3 is TGTGCCAGCAGGGAGGGGACAGGGTCCAACACCGGGGAGCTGTTTTTT. It is translated as CASREGTGSNTGELFF.

This clone was seen a few times. This sequence joins TRBV11-2 and TRBJ2-7, with TRBD1 identical over 7 bases. Germline CDR1 reads SGHAT; CDR2 reads FQNNGV. This CDR3 contains 16 residues. V lost 5 bases, J lost 0 bases, and 10 bases stayed unmatched. DNA for the CDR3: TGTGCCAGCAGCACCCACAGGGGATCCTACTCCTACGAGCAGTACTTC. Translated, it gives CASSTHRGSYSYEQYF.

The chain recombines TRBV30 with TRBJ1-1; a weak D match, TRBD1 (5 bases). Trimming took off 0 bases at V and 4 bases at J, with 9 bases between the two ends. Germline CDR1 is GTSNPN and CDR2 is SVGIG (reference sequence). The CDR3 covers 13 residues. The CDR3 bases are TGTGCCTGGAGTGTATCAGGGACCACTGAAGCTTTCTTT. Its protein product is CAWSVSGTTEAFF.

The chain joins TRBV29-1 to TRBJ2-3; the D call may be TRBD1 or TRBD2 (5 bases each). The V end was cut by 8 bases, the J end by 1 base, with 10 bases between. The CDR3 has 12 residues. Germline CDR1 SQVTM, CDR2 ANQGSEA. The chain's CDR3 is CSLRDGTDTQYF. The CDR3 coding sequence is TGCAGCCTAAGGGACGGCACAGATACGCAGTATTTT.